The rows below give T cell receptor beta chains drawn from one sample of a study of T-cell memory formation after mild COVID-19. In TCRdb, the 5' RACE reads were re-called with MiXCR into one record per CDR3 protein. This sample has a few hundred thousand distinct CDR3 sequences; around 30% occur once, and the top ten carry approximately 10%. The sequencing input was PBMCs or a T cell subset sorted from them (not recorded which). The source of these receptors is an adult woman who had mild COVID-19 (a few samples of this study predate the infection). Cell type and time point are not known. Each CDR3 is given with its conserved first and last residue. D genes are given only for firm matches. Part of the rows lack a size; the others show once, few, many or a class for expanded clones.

CDR3aa: CATSDAGPDTQYF; CDR3nt: TGTGCCACCAGTGATGCGGGACCAGATACGCAGTATTTT; v_gene: TRBV24-1; j_gene: TRBJ2-3; d_gene: -; abundance: -
CDR3aa: CSAIGTSGSISYNEQFF; CDR3nt: TGCAGTGCGATCGGGACTAGCGGGAGTATTTCCTACAATGAGCAGTTCTTC; v_gene: TRBV20-1; j_gene: TRBJ2-1; d_gene: TRBD2; abundance: -
CDR3aa: CSPRVSWGSQSSRDTQYF; CDR3nt: TGCAGTCCTAGAGTGAGCTGGGGATCACAGAGCAGTCGTGATACGCAGTATTTT; v_gene: TRBV20-1; j_gene: TRBJ2-3; d_gene: -; abundance: -
CDR3aa: CASSPYLRQDETGELFF; CDR3nt: TGCGCCAGCAGCCCTTACCTACGACAGGACGAGACCGGGGAGCTGTTTTTT; v_gene: TRBV5-1; j_gene: TRBJ2-2; d_gene: -; abundance: -
CDR3aa: CASSLSGTSGSPYEQYF; CDR3nt: TGCGCCAGCAGCCTATCCGGGACTAGCGGATCACCCTACGAGCAGTACTTC; v_gene: TRBV5-1; j_gene: TRBJ2-7; d_gene: TRBD2; abundance: few
CDR3aa: CASSLRGGLTQYF; CDR3nt: TGTGCCAGCAGTTTACGGGGGGGTCTGACCCAGTACTTC; v_gene: TRBV6-5; j_gene: TRBJ2-5; d_gene: TRBD2; abundance: -
CDR3aa: CASSQETGGSYGYTF; CDR3nt: TGTGCCAGCAGCCAAGAGACAGGGGGTAGCTATGGCTACACCTTC; v_gene: TRBV4-2; j_gene: TRBJ1-2; d_gene: TRBD1; abundance: many
CDR3aa: CSAQRGANTEAFF; CDR3nt: TGCAGTGCCCAACGGGGGGCGAACACTGAAGCTTTCTTT; v_gene: TRBV20-1; j_gene: TRBJ1-1; d_gene: -; abundance: -
CDR3aa: CAWLKRENEQFF; CDR3nt: TGTGCCTGGCTAAAGCGGGAAAACGAGCAGTTCTTC; v_gene: TRBV30; j_gene: TRBJ2-1; d_gene: TRBD2; abundance: -
CDR3aa: CASSHGGKETQYF; CDR3nt: TGTGCCAGCAGCCACGGGGGCAAGGAGACCCAGTACTTC; v_gene: TRBV6-6; j_gene: TRBJ2-5; d_gene: -; abundance: few
CDR3aa: CASSPPRIGGHNEQFF; CDR3nt: TGTGCCAGCTCACCACCGAGGATAGGGGGCCACAATGAGCAGTTCTTC; v_gene: TRBV18; j_gene: TRBJ2-1; d_gene: TRBD1; abundance: -